This record looks at one T cell receptor (beta chain) sequence and its context. This clonotype was found a few times. Its target antigen remains unknown. The record has no base qualities; no much larger clone is one base away. These data come from a study of T-cell memory formation after mild COVID-19 (dated by TCRdb to the early 2020s). About the investigation overall: Most TCR sequence clusters were specific to one of the two donors. T-cell clones expanding and contracting after mild COVID-19 in a couple of donors were tracked by longitudinal TCRalpha and TCRbeta repertoire sequencing. The cohort was made up of two young adult volunteers, one female and one male, who were previously healthy.

What the study reported, not specific to this receptor: SARS-CoV-2 specificity was not confirmed for the second-wave clones peaking on day 37. The detection of some responding clones in pre-infection memory suggests that pre-existing cross-reactive memory T cells joined the SARS-CoV-2 response. Contracting CD4+ clones were found mainly in CM and EM memory subsets, while CD8+ clones were enriched in EMRA. Only a couple of mild cases were covered by the study, and larger cohorts that include severe cases with pre-infection samples were considered necessary. Clones contracting from day 15 to 85 had balanced CD4/CD8 phenotypes, while a second wave expanding from day 15 to 37 was biased towards CD4+.

Ficoll-Paque density gradient centrifugation was the method used to isolate PBMCs. For sequencing, an Illumina NovaSeq 6000 was employed. TCRalpha and TCRbeta cDNA libraries were constructed by 5'RACE with constant-segment primers, with sample barcodes and unique molecular identifiers being introduced. RNA was extracted from every sample with Trizol reagent. Libraries were amplified in two PCR steps, with a second sample barcode and Illumina TruSeq adapters added in the second step. Sequencing of the libraries was done on an Illumina NovaSeq, producing 2 x 150 bp paired-end reads. On the study's bioinformatics: Reads were demultiplexed and collapsed into UMI-guided consensus sequences with migec v1.2.7. Using mixcr v2.1.11, UMI consensuses were aligned to TRA and TRB V and J templates and then assembled into clonotypes. A clonotype was counted as expanded or contracted only when both edgeR and NoisET called the clonotype significant, with the noise models trained on biological replicates. For edgeR calls, a false discovery rate-adjusted p below 0.01 and a log2 fold-change threshold of 1 were applied. As an exploratory analysis of dynamics, PCA with hierarchical clustering was applied to max-normalized trajectories of the 1000 most abundant clonotypes. Each responding clone was given a CD4 or CD8 phenotype based on the CD4+ and CD8+ repertoires, which had been sequenced separately. The public reads were reprocessed in TCRdb via fastp at Q25 and MiXCR, keeping in-frame beta chains. Each entry is one CDR3 protein sequence, shown with its most common DNA and genes. The V and J calls come from TCRdb's annotation, not from the publication. The sample table holds about 210,000 distinct CDR3 sequences, of which over 9.5% were seen once. Approximately 3% of the sample is taken by the ten largest.

V is pruned by 7 bases and J by 4 bases, leaving 9 bases of the junction without a gene match. The cysteine opens and the phenylalanine closes a CDR3 of 14 amino acids. Of all the DNA, just the CDR3 is kept, 42 bases in frame from base 1. The specimen was PBMCs or a T cell subset sorted from them (not recorded which). Here the chain combines TRBV12-3 or TRBV12-4 and TRBJ2-5; 7 bases in the junction line up with TRBD2. This receptor was obtained from a man aged 18 to 29 who had mild COVID-19 (a few samples of this study predate the infection). The sample titles of this study are shuffled in the database, so cell type and time point are left out; the donor was told from shared clones. The DNA sequence is TGTGCCAGCACTCAGGGAGGGTACGGAGAGACCCAGTACTTC. Its coded protein is CASTQGGYGETQYF.